This TCR beta chain derives from a study of vaccination and CD4 T cells after COVID-19. Study background: Post-vaccine specimens were obtained a median roughly 70 days after dose two (range 14 to 241). Overlapping peptides of the spike proteins of SARS-CoV-2, HCoV-NL63, HCoV-OC43 and HCoV-229E were used for cell stimulation. Either a CEFX pool, an HIV-1 Nef pool, or no peptide was added to control cultures.

A note on this clonotype: What it recognizes is unknown. The junction departs from germline at one end; a sequencing error may be responsible.

Sample treatment: 10-day PBMC culture with coronavirus spike peptide pools or control peptides (ViraFEST assay). Sequenced with the Oncomine TCR Beta short-read assay was DNA taken from cultured CD4+ T cells. One entry per CDR3 protein, called by TCRdb with MiXCR from the PCR reads. The data show about 12,000 distinct CDR3 sequences, with roughly 58% seen just once and around a quarter held by the top ten. The CDR3 length is 15 residues. Germline CDR1 and CDR2: ENHRY and SYGVKD. V gene TRBV10-3 combines with J gene TRBJ2-2, with D maybe TRBD1 (5 bases). What was sequenced was CD4+ T cells from blood, cultured in vitro. The TCR sequence derives from a human donor who had recovered from COVID-19. CDR3 loop: CASSYQGMDTGELFF. Written as DNA, the CDR3 is TGTGCCAGCAGTTACCAGGGTATGGACACCGGGGAGCTGTTTTTT.